This passage covers 5 T cell receptor beta chains from one sample sequenced in a study of blood T cell repertoires in COVID-19. Clones were read by immunoSEQ multiplex PCR, and TCRdb kept only the in-frame ones, dropping some. The sample lists about 80,000 clones, about 79% seen once, with approximately 15% in the top ten. The sequencing input was peripheral blood. These receptors were obtained from a human donor in a cohort sampled during active COVID-19.

The genes are TRBV29-1 and TRBJ1-4; no clear D gene. The CDR3 spans 13 residues. The ends were cut back, 5 bases at V and 8 bases at J, with 15 bases in the middle. Per germline, CDR1 SQVTM and CDR2 ANQGSEA. The CDR3 sequence: CSVRPSWEEKLFF. CDR3 nucleotide sequence: TGCAGCGTTCGACCTTCGTGGGAGGAAAAACTGTTTTTT.

The chain combines TRBV5-1 with TRBJ1-1; 9 bases match TRBD1. The V and J ends lost 3 bases and 0 bases, in that order; junction bases with no gene match: 6. The CDR3 sequence is 16 residues long. Germline V gene sequence: CDR1 SGHRS, CDR2 YFSETQ. The CDR3 sequence: CASSWRTGDMNTEAFF. The CDR3 bases are TGCGCCAGCAGCTGGCGGACAGGGGATATGAACACTGAAGCTTTCTTT.

This clone was recorded once. V gene TRBV4-1 combines with J gene TRBJ1-1; perhaps TRBD1 as D (6 bases). V lost 3 bases and J lost 6, with 11 bases in between. Germline CDR1 reads MGHRA; CDR2 reads YSYEKL. The CDR3 has 13 amino acids. The CDR3 DNA is TGCGCCAGCAGCCACCGACAGGAATCTGAAGCTTTCTTT. Residues: CASSHRQESEAFF.

The rearrangement joins TRBV24-1 to TRBJ2-2; 8 bases are shared with TRBD1. This CDR3 is built from 15 residues. The trim removed 5 bases at V and 5 bases at J, leaving 6 bases unmatched. Germline loops: CDR1 KGHDR, CDR2 SFDVKD. CDR3 DNA sequence: TGTGCCACCAGTGGGGGGGACAGGCGGACCGGGGAGCTGTTTTTT. Translated: CATSGGDRRTGELFF.

This clone appeared once. The gene calls are TRBV9 and TRBJ1-1; D is undetermined. The CDR3 covers 14 residues. V was trimmed by 0 bases and J by 4 bases, leaving 10 bases between them. Germline assignment: CDR1 SGDLS and CDR2 YYNGEE. The CDR3: CASSVADIGTEAFF. CDR3 sequence (DNA): TGTGCCAGCAGCGTAGCAGACATTGGCACTGAAGCTTTCTTT.